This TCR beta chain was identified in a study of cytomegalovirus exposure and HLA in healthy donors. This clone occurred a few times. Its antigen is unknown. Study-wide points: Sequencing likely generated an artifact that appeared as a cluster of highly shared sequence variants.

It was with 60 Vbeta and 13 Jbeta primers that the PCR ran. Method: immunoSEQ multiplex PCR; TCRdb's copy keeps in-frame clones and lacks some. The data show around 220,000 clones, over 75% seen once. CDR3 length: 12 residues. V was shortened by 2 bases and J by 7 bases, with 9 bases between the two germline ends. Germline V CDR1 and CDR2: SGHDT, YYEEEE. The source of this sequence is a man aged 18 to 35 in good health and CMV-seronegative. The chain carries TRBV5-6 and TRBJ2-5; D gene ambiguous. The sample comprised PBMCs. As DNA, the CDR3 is TGTGCCAGCAGCTTTGGCGAGGCGACCCAGTACTTC. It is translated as CASSFGEATQYF.